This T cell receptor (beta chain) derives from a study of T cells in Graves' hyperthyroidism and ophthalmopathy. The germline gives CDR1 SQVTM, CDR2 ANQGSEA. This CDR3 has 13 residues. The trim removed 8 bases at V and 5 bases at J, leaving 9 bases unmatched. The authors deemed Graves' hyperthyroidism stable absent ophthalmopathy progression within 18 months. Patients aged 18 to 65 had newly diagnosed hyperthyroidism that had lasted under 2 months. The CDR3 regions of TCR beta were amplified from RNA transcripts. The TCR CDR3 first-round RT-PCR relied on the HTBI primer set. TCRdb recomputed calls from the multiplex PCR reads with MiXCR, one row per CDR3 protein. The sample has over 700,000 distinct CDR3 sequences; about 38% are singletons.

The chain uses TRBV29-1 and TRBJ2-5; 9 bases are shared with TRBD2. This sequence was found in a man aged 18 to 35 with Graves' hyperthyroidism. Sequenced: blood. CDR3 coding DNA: TGCAGCCCAACGGCGGGGGGGTCGGAGACCCAGTACTTC. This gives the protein CSPTAGGSETQYF.